This TCR beta chain stems from a study of blood T cells in healthy people across ages. Findings and limits, study-wide: When one million T cells were used, diversity estimates were thought to be underestimates.

Sample-barcoded 5' priming and a J-beta primer mix drove a second PCR of about 6 to 11 cycles. TCRdb analysed the 5' RACE reads with MiXCR anew, one entry per CDR3 protein. The sample includes roughly 1.4 million distinct CDR3 sequences, approximately 59% of them seen just once. This clonotype was recorded a few times. The target antigen is unknown. The germline V gene has CDR1 SGHRS and CDR2 YFSETQ. V was pared by 0 bases and J by 2 bases, with 10 bases between. CDR3 length: 15 residues. What was sequenced was blood. This receptor was identified in a young man in good health. V usage is TRBV5-1 and J usage is TRBJ2-3; TRBD2 might be the D (6 bases). The CDR3 sequence: CASSLAGTDTDTQYF. CDR3 in DNA: TGCGCCAGCAGCTTGGCCGGGACTGACACAGATACGCAGTATTTT.